This T cell receptor beta chain was recorded in a study of cytomegalovirus exposure and HLA in healthy donors. Overall study findings and caveats: According to reports, the classifier identified cytomegalovirus status with high specificity and sensitivity. An analysis that was carried out later associated 15,000 to 20,000 TCR beta sequences with HLA alleles at 0.05 false discovery rate.

Trimming pared 2 bases from V and 3 bases from J, leaving 14 bases between. CDR1 SGHDT and CDR2 YYEEEE come from the germline V gene. This CDR3 region has 16 residues. Points on this clone: Its cognate antigen is unknown.

PCR used 60 Vbeta primers and 13 Jbeta primers. Using immunoSEQ multiplex PCR, the repertoire was profiled, and TCRdb retains in-frame clones only, with some absent. The sample holds 90,000 to 150,000 clones, approximately 76% seen once. The J gene is TRBJ1-4, the V gene TRBV5-6; D remains ambiguous. Sequences were obtained from PBMCs. This TCR came from a man aged 50-59 years in good health and CMV-seropositive. CDR3 sequence: CASSLRRTDSNEKLFF. The CDR3 DNA follows: TGTGCCAGCAGCTTAAGGCGGACGGACTCTAATGAAAAACTGTTTTTT. The entire variable domain, with the rest obtained from reference TRBV5-6 and TRBJ1-4, is as follows: DAGVTQSPTHLIKTRGQQVTLRCSPKSGHDTVSWYQQALGQGPQFIFQYYEEEERQRGNFPDRFSGHQFPNYSSELNVNALLLGDSALYLCASSLRRTDSNEKLFFGSGTQLSVL.